This T cell receptor beta chain derives from a study of blood T cell repertoires in COVID-19. Study context: From T cells, B-cell-depleted T cells, or PBMCs came the material, which was cDNA or gDNA.

This CDR3 comprises 14 residues. Trimming pared 4 bases from V and 1 base from J, leaving 10 bases between. Per germline, CDR1 LNHDA and CDR2 SQIVND (reference sequence). Using immunoSEQ multiplex PCR, the repertoire was profiled, and TCRdb retains in-frame clones only, with some absent. In the table there are about 240,000 clones, around 88% of which are singletons. The sequenced sample was peripheral blood. The sequence came from a man older than 75 with acute or convalescent COVID-19. The chain joins TRBV19 to TRBJ1-1, with unresolved D. CDR3 sequence reads: CASSTNSWNTEAFF. The DNA of the CDR3 is TGTGCCAGTAGTACTAACAGCTGGAACACTGAAGCTTTCTTT.